Listed here are 20 T cell receptor beta chains from one sample, sequenced in a study of tumor-infiltrating lymphocytes in primary liver carcinoma. The researchers produced TCR beta cDNA from roughly 500 ng total RNA with a constant-region primer. Employing slightly modified ARM-PCR, three nested multiplex PCR rounds were run, and these gave rise to the TCR beta libraries. A C-beta reverse primer was combined with TRBV1-TRBV30 forward primers in the first two PCR rounds, and each round had approximately 10 cycles. TCRdb reprocessed the multiplex PCR reads via MiXCR and lists one record per CDR3 protein. This sample has approximately 330,000 distinct CDR3 sequences, with roughly 61% found just once. For blood RNA, unsorted whole blood served as the source, and germline DNA was extracted too. Material for sequencing was peripheral blood. These receptors were collected from a man aged 35 to 55 with primary liver carcinoma and hepatitis B virus infection.

The rearrangement uses TRBV5-4 and TRBJ2-7, with D unresolved. Germline assignment: CDR1 SGHNT and CDR2 YYREEE (reference sequence). This CDR3 is built from 15 residues. V was cut by 1 base and J by 0 bases, with 11 bases left in between. CDR3 sequence: CASSLFSGNSYEQYF. CDR3 sequence (DNA): TGTGCCAGCAGCTTGTTCTCGGGCAACTCCTACGAGCAGTACTTC.

On this clonotype: This could be a read error, since a much larger clone is one nucleotide away. The chain joins TRBV6-1 to TRBJ1-5; D is perhaps TRBD1 (6 bases). Germline V gene lookup returns CDR1 MNHNS and CDR2 SASEGT. Trimming stripped 5 bases from V and 8 bases from J, with 16 bases between. This CDR3 is built from 14 residues. CDR3 amino acids: CASSKGTTSEPQHF. CDR3 in DNA: TGTGCCAGCAGTAAGGGGACAACCTCGGAGCCCCAGCATTTT.

To note about this clonotype: Relative to the germline gene, one junction end is altered; a read error may explain this. This sequence joins TRBV6-1 and TRBJ2-3, with TRBD2 matching 8 bases. Germline V gene sequence: CDR1 MNHNS, CDR2 SASEGT. The CDR3 runs 13 residues. The CDR3 sequence is CTSRSSSGDTQYF. The CDR3 coding sequence is TGTACCAGCAGGTCGTCTAGCGGGGATACGCAGTATTTT.

On this clonotype: The junction departs from germline at one end; a sequencing error may be responsible. The chain carries TRBV6-2 or TRBV6-3 and TRBJ1-5, with D possibly TRBD1 on 5 matching bases. The CDR3 runs to 13 residues. CDR1 is MNHEY and CDR2 is SVGEGT in the germline V gene. CDR3 region: CASSRDGNQSQHF. CDR3 DNA: TGTGCCAGCAGTCGGGACGGGAATCAGTCCCAACATTTT.

This clonotype was seen only once. The V call is TRBV28, the J call TRBJ2-7; D is ambiguous. This CDR3 is 9 amino acids long. Trimming took off 6 bases at V and 9 bases at J, with 6 bases between the two ends. The V gene's germline CDR1 is MDHEN and CDR2 SYDVKM. In DNA, the CDR3 is TGTGCCAGCAGCCCGGGGCAGTACTTC. Encoded protein: CASSPGQYF.

Notes on this clonotype: A read error may explain this, as a much larger clone is one base away. The chain has TRBV6-5 and TRBJ1-1; TRBD1 might be the D (6 bases). Germline V gene sequence: CDR1 MNHEY, CDR2 SVGAGI. V lost 1 base and J lost 6, with 9 bases in between. The CDR3 consists of 13 residues. For the CDR3, the DNA is TGTGCCAGCAGTTACTGGGACAACTCTGAAGCTTTCTTT. Encoded protein: CASSYWDNSEAFF.

This clonotype was seen only once. This sequence may be a read error, since a much larger clone differs from it by one base. The gene calls are TRBV4-1 and TRBJ2-7; tentative D call: TRBD2 (7 bases). Germline V gene data show CDR1 as MGHRA and CDR2 as YSYEKL. The CDR3 has 15 amino acids. Written as DNA, the CDR3 is TGCGCCGGCAGCCAGCCCCGGGGGGCATACGCCGAGCAGTACTTC. This encodes CAGSQPRGAYAEQYF.

This clonotype has ten or more counts. J is TRBJ2-3 and V is TRBV4-1, with 9 bases that match TRBD2. This CDR3 comprises 18 residues. V lost 0 bases and J lost 8; bases outside the gene matches: 15. Germline loops: CDR1 MGHRA, CDR2 YSYEKL. Written as DNA, the CDR3 is TGCGCCAGCAGCCAAGATCCTGGCGGGAGGGCCTTCTTCGGTACGCAGTATTTT. Encoded protein: CASSQDPGGRAFFGTQYF.

This clonotype was seen once. This may arise from a read error, as a much more abundant clone is one base away. The CDR3 region has the DNA TGTGCCAGCAGTTACTCTGTTGGACGGAGTCTCTACGAGCAGTACTTC. This codes for CASSYSVGRSLYEQYF. The chain couples TRBV6-5 to TRBJ2-7; D is unclear. Per the germline V gene, CDR1 is MNHEY and CDR2 is SVGAGI. V was pared by 0 bases and J by 3 bases, with 15 bases between. The CDR3 consists of 16 residues.

This clonotype was counted ten times or more. The gene calls are TRBV6-5 and TRBJ1-1; 7 bases map to TRBD1. This CDR3 region has 14 residues. Germline V gene data show CDR1 as MNHEY and CDR2 as SVGAGI. Unmatched junction bases numbered 7, after V lost 1 base and J lost 8 bases. The CDR3 sequence: CASSYFRDRVEAFF. Here the CDR3 DNA reads TGTGCCAGCAGTTACTTCCGCGACAGGGTCGAAGCTTTCTTT.

Turning to this clonotype: An end of the junction does not agree with germline; a read error may underlie this. This chain uses TRBV11-2 with TRBJ2-1, with D hard to call. Germline V gives CDR1 SGHAT, CDR2 FQNNGV. The CDR3 is 14 residues long. The CDR3, as DNA: TGTGCCAGCAGCCAAGGACCAACGCATAATGTGCAGTTCTTC. This sequence encodes CASSQGPTHNVQFF.

Concerning this clonotype: The junction differs from germline at one of its ends, possibly a read error. Here the CDR3 DNA reads TGTGACAGCAGCCTCGCCAGCACAGATACGCAGTATTTT. It yields the protein CDSSLASTDTQYF. The chain recombines TRBV11-2 with TRBJ2-3; D unresolved. This CDR3 has 13 amino acids. Germline V gene data show CDR1 as SGHAT and CDR2 as FQNNGV.

On this clonotype itself: Being one base from a much bigger clone, this may be a read error. The V gene is TRBV6-5, the J gene TRBJ1-5, with D unresolved. This CDR3 comprises 14 residues. Germline CDR1 MNHEY, CDR2 SVGAGI. CDR3 DNA sequence: TGTGTCAGCAGTCAACAGTATAGCAATCAGCCCCAGCATTTT. Amino acids: CVSSQQYSNQPQHF.

Worth noting for this clonotype: This is likely a read error, given that the CDR3 carries no conserved phenylalanine or tryptophan at its end. V is TRBV11-2 and J is TRBJ2-7, with TRBD2 as a possible D gene (6 bases). V lost 0 bases to trimming and J lost 0 bases, with 12 bases between them. This CDR3 has 16 amino acids. In germline, CDR1 is SGHAT, CDR2 FQNNGV. CDR3: CASSLDSGAPSYEQYL. CDR3 bases: TGTGCCAGCAGCTTAGATTCGGGAGCCCCCTCCTACGAGCAGTACTTA.

This clonotype was counted many times. The rearrangement uses TRBV4-1 and TRBJ2-3; D uncertain. CDR1 MGHRA and CDR2 YSYEKL come from the germline V gene. Trimming pared 2 bases from V and 0 bases from J, leaving 12 bases between. The CDR3 is 16 residues long. The CDR3 region has the DNA TGCGCCAGCAGCCAATTAGACCTCTTTAGCACAGATACGCAGTATTTT. Its translation: CASSQLDLFSTDTQYF.

The chain links TRBV11-2 to TRBJ2-1; no clear D gene. In germline, CDR1 is SGHAT, CDR2 FQNNGV. The CDR3 has 15 amino acids. V lost 3 bases and J lost 8, with 17 bases in between. CDR3 sequence (DNA): TGTGCCAGCAGCTTGGATCTGGTACTGAGACATGAGCAGTTCTTC. Protein product: CASSLDLVLRHEQFF.

V gene TRBV20-1 combines with J gene TRBJ2-7, with D perhaps matching TRBD1 or TRBD2 (7 bases each). Germline V gene data show CDR1 as DFQATT and CDR2 as SNEGSKA (reference sequence). The CDR3 runs to 14 residues. V lost 6 bases, J lost 3 bases, and 18 bases lay in between. CDR3: CSADTGAGVYEQYF. The CDR3 nucleotides are TGCAGTGCCGATACAGGGGCGGGGGTCTACGAGCAGTACTTC.

This clonotype was counted at least ten times. This chain joins TRBV12-3 or TRBV12-4 and TRBJ1-1; 10 bases are shared with TRBD1. The V segment lost 6 bases and the J segment 0 bases; nucleotides outside the gene matches: 10. The CDR3 is 17 amino acids. CDR3 sequence: CASSSDRGLSLNTEAFF. The CDR3 coding sequence is TGTGCCAGCAGCTCTGACAGGGGGCTTAGTTTGAACACTGAAGCTTTCTTT.

The chain joins TRBV6-1 to TRBJ1-5; TRBD1 is a possible D gene (5 bases). Germline V CDR1 and CDR2: MNHNS, SASEGT. This CDR3 spans 14 amino acids. V lost 11 bases and J 6 bases, leaving 20 bases between the germline ends. CDR3 bases: TGTGCCGTAACCACCCACGGGGGATTTCAGCCCCAGCATTTT. Encoded protein: CAVTTHGGFQPQHF.

As DNA, the CDR3 is TGTGCCAGCAGCCAAGGGGGGCAAGAAAACACCATATATTTT. It yields the protein CASSQGGQENTIYF. The chain is built from TRBV4-2 and TRBJ1-3; D is possibly TRBD1 (6 bases). V shed 1 base and J shed 6 bases, with 10 bases lying between them. There are 14 residues in the CDR3. Germline V gene data show CDR1 as LGHNA and CDR2 as YNFKEQ.